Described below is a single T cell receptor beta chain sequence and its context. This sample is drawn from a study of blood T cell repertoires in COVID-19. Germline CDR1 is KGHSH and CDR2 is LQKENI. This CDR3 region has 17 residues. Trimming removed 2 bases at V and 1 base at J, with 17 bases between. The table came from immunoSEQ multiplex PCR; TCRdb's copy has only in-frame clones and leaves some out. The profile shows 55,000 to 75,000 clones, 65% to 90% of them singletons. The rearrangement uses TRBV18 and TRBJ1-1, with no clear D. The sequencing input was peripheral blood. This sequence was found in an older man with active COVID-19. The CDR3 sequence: CASSPSGVLNTNTEAFF. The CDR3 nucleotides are TGTGCCAGCTCACCATCCGGGGTTTTGAATACGAACACTGAAGCTTTCTTT. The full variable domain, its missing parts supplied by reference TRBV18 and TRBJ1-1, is NAGVMQNPRHLVRRRGQEARLRCSPMKGHSHVYWYRQLPEEGLKFMVYLQKENIIDESGMPKERFSAEFPKEGPSILRIQQVVRGDSAAYFCASSPSGVLNTNTEAFFGQGTRLTVV.